The TCR beta chain described here comes from a study of cytomegalovirus exposure and HLA in healthy donors. This CDR3 has 13 amino acids. CDR1 and CDR2 from the germline V gene are MNHEY and SVGAGI. Trimming removed 6 bases from V and 4 bases from J, with 13 bases in between. The primer mix had 60 Vbeta and 13 Jbeta primers. The method was immunoSEQ multiplex PCR; TCRdb's version includes in-frame clones alone and lacks a portion of them. The repertoire consists of some 120,000 clones, with nearly 80% occurring once and the leading ten covering 6% to 8%. This chain joins TRBV6-5 and TRBJ2-7, with a possible D match to TRBD2 (6 bases). The TCR originated in a woman in her thirties or forties in good health and CMV-seronegative. The specimen sequenced was PBMCs. This CDR3 reads CASRGRLRYEQYF. For the CDR3, the DNA is TGTGCCAGCAGAGGGAGGCTCAGGTACGAGCAGTACTTC.